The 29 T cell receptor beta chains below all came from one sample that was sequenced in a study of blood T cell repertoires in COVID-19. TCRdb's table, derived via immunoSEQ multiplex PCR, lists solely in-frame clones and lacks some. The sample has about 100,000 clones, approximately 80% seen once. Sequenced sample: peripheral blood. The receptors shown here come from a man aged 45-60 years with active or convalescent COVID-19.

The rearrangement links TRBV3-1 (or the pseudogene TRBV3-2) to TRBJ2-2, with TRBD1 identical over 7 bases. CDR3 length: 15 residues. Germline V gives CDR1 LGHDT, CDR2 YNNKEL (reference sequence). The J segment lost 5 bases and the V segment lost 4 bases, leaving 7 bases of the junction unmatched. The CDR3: CASSLRDRDTGELFF. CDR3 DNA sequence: TGTGCCAGCAGCCTCCGCGACAGGGATACCGGGGAGCTGTTTTTT.

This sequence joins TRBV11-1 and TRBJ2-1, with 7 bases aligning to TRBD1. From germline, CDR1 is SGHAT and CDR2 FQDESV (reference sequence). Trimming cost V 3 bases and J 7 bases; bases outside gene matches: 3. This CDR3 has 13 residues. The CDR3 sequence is CASSLGTVNEQFF. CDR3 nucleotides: TGTGCCAGCAGCTTGGGGACAGTTAATGAGCAGTTCTTC.

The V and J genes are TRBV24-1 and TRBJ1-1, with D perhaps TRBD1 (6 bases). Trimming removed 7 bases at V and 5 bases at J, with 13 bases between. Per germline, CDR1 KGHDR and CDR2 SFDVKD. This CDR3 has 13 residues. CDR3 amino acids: CATREGGATEAFF. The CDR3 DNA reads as TGTGCCACCAGGGAGGGGGGGGCTACTGAAGCTTTCTTT.

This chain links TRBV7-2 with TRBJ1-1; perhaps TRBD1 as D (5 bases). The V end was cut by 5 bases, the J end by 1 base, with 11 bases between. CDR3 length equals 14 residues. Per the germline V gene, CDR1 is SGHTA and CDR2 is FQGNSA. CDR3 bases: TGTGCCAGCAGCGTCGCCACAGGGAACACTGAAGCTTTCTTT. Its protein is CASSVATGNTEAFF. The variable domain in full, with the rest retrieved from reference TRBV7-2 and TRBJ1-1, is GAGVSQSPSNKVTEKGKDVELRCDPISGHTALYWYRQSLGQGLEFLIYFQGNSAPDKSGLPSDRFSAERTGGSVSTLTIQRTQQEDSAVYLCASSVATGNTEAFFGQGTRLTVV.

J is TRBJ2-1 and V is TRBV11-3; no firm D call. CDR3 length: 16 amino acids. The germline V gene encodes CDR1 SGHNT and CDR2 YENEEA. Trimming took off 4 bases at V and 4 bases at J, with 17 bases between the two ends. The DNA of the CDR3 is TGTGCCAGCAGCTCACGGGTCGCTGAAAATTACAATGAGCAGTTCTTC. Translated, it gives CASSSRVAENYNEQFF.

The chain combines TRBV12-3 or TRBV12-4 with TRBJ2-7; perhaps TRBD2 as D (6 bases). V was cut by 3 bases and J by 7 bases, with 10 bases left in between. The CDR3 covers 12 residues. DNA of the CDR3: TGTGCCAGCAGTTTTATTGGAGGGGAGCAGTACTTC. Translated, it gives CASSFIGGEQYF.

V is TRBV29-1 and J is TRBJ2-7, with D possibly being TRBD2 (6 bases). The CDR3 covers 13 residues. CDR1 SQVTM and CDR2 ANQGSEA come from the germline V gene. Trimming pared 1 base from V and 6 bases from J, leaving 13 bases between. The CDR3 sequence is CSVEAGVGFEQYF. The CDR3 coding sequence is TGCAGCGTTGAAGCGGGGGTAGGGTTCGAGCAGTACTTC.

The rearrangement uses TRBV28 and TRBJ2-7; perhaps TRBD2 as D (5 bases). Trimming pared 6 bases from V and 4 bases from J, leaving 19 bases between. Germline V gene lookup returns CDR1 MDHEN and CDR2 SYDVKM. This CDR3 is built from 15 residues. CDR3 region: CASSFERNLGYEQYF. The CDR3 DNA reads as TGTGCCAGCAGCTTTGAGCGGAACTTAGGGTACGAGCAGTACTTC.

The CDR3 DNA reads TGTGCCAGCAGCACCCGGCTAGCGGGAGGTGGCGGGGAGCTGTTTTTT. Encoded protein: CASSTRLAGGGGELFF. The chain has TRBV13 and TRBJ2-2; 11 nucleotides line up with TRBD2. The V gene end was trimmed by 5 bases and the J gene end by 7 bases; junction bases not matched to a gene: 9. Per the germline V gene, CDR1 is PRHDT and CDR2 is FYEKMQ (reference sequence). CDR3 size: 16 residues.

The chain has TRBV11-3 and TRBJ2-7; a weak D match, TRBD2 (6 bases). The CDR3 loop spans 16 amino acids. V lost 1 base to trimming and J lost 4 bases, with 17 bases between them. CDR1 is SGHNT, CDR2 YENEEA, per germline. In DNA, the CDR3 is TGTGCCAGCAGCTTAGTGGTGTCACTAGCAGAATACGAGCAGTACTTC. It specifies CASSLVVSLAEYEQYF.

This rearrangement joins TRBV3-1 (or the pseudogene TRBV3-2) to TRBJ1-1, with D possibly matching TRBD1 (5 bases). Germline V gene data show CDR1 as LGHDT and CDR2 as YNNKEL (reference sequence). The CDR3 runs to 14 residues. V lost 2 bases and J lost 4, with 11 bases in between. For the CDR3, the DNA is TGTGCCAGCAGCCAAAGGGGCGTGGGCACTGAAGCTTTCTTT. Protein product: CASSQRGVGTEAFF.

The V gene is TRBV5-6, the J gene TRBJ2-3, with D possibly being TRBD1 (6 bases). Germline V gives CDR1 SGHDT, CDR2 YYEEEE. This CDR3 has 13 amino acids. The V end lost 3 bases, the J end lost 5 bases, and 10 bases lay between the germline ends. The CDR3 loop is CASSYQQGDTQYF. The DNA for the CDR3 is TGTGCCAGCAGCTACCAACAGGGAGATACGCAGTATTTT.

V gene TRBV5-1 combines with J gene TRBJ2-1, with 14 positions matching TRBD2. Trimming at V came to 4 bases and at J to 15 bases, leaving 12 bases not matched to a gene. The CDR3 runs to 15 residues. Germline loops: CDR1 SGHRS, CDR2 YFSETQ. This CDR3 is CASSRSGLAGVSWFF. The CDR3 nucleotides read TGCGCCAGCAGCCGTTCGGGACTAGCGGGAGTCAGTTGGTTCTTC.

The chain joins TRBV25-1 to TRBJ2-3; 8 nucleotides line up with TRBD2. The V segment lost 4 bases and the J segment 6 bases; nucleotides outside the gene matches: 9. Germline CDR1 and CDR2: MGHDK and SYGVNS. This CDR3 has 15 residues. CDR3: CASSALGGAGDTQYF. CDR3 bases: TGTGCCAGCAGTGCCCTCGGGGGGGCAGGGGATACGCAGTATTTT. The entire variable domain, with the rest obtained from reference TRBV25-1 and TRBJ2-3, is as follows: EADIYQTPRYLVIGTGKKITLECSQTMGHDKMYWYQQDPGMELHLIHYSYGVNSTEKGDLSSESTVSRIRTEHFPLTLESARPSHTSQYLCASSALGGAGDTQYFGPGTRLTVL.

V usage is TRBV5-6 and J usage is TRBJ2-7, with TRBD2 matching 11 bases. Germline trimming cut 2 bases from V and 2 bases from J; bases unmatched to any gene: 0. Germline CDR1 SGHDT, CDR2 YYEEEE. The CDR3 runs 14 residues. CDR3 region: CASSLLAGAYEQYF. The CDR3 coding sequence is TGTGCCAGCAGCTTACTAGCGGGAGCCTACGAGCAGTACTTC.

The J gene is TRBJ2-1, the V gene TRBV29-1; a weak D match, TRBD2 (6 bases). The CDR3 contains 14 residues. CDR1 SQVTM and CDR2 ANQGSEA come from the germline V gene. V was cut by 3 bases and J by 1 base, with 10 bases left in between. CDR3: CSVDGGISYNEQFF. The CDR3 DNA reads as TGCAGCGTTGATGGCGGGATATCCTACAATGAGCAGTTCTTC.

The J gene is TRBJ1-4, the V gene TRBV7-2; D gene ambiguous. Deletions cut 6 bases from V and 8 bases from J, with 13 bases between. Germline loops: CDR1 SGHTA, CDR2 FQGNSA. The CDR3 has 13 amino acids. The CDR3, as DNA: TGTGCCAGCAGTTTCAGCCGAGGGGAAAAACTGTTTTTT. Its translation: CASSFSRGEKLFF.

The CDR3 DNA reads TGTGCCAGCAGCGCCCCCGGGACAGGGCAAGAAAAACTGTTTTTT. This gives the protein CASSAPGTGQEKLFF. The chain combines TRBV9 with TRBJ1-4, with 9 bases fitting TRBD1. Looked up from germline, CDR1 is SGDLS and CDR2 is YYNGEE. The CDR3 runs to 15 residues. V was pared by 3 bases and J by 8 bases, with 8 bases of the junction left unmatched.

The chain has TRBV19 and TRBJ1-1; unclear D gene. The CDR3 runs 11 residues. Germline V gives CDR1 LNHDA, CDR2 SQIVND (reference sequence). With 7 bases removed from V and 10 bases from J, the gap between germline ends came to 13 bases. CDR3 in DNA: TGTGCCAGTAATGGGGAGGAGCGAGCTTTCTTT. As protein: CASNGEERAFF.

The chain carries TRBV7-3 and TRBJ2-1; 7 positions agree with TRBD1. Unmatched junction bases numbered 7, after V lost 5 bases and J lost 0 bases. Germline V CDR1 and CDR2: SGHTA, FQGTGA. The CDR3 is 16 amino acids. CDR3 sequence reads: CASSPYRGGSYNEQFF. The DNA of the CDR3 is TGTGCCAGCAGCCCCTACAGGGGTGGCTCCTACAATGAGCAGTTCTTC.

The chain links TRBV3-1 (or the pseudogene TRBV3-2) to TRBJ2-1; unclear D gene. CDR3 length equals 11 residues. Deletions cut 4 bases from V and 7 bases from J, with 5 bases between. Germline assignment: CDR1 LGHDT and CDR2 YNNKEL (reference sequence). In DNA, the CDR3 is TGTGCCAGCAGCCCCGGGAATGAGCAGTTCTTC. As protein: CASSPGNEQFF.

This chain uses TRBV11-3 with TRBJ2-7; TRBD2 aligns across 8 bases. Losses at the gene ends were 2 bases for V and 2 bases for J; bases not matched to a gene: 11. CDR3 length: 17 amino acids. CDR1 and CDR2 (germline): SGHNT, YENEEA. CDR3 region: CASSLTPGSGIAYEQYF. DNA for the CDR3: TGTGCCAGCAGCTTAACCCCGGGTAGCGGGATAGCCTACGAGCAGTACTTC. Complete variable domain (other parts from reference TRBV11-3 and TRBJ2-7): EAGVVQSPRYKIIEKKQPVAFWCNPISGHNTLYWYLQNLGQGPELLIRYENEEAVDDSQLPKDRFSAERLKGVDSTLKIQPAELGDSAVYLCASSLTPGSGIAYEQYFGPGTRLTVT.

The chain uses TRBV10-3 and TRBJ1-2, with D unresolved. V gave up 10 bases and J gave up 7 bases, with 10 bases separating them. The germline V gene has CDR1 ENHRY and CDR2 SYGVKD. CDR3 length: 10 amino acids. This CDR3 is CATGERGYTF. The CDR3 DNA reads TGTGCCACCGGGGAGCGTGGCTACACCTTC.

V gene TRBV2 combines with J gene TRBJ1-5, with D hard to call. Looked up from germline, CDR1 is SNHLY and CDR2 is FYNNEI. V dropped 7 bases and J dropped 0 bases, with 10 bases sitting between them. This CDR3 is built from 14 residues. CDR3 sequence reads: CASNAGGSNQPQHF. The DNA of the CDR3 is TGTGCCAGCAATGCGGGCGGTAGCAATCAGCCCCAGCATTTT.

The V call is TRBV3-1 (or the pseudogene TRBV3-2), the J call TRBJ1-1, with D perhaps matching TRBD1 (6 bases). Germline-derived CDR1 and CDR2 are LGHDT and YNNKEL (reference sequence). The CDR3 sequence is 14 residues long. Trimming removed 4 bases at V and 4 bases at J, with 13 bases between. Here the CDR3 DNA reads TGTGCCAGCAGCCTAGAGGGGGGAGTCACTGAAGCTTTCTTT. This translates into CASSLEGGVTEAFF.

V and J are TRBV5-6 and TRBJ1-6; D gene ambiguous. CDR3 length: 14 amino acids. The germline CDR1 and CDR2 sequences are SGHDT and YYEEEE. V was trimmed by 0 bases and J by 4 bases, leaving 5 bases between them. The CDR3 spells CASSLVSYNSPLHF. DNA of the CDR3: TGTGCCAGCAGCTTGGTGTCGTATAATTCACCCCTCCACTTT.

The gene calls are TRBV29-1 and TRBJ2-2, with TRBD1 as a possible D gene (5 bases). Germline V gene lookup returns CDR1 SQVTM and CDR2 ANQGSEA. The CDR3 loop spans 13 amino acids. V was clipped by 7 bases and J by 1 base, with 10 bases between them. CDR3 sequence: CSALRGNTGELFF. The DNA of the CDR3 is TGCAGCGCTCTAAGGGGGAACACCGGGGAGCTGTTTTTT.

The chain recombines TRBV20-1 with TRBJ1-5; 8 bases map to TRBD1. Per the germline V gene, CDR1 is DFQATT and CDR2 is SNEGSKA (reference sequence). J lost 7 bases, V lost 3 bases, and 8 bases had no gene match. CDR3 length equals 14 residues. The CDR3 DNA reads TGCAGTGCTAGTACAGGGACAGGATCCCAGCCCCAGCATTTT. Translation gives CSASTGTGSQPQHF.

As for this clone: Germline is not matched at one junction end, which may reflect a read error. This chain's CDR3 is CATSDPGLANMNNEQFF. The CDR3 nucleotides are TGTGCCACCAGTGATCCCGGACTAGCTAACATGAACAACGAGCAGTTCTTC. The chain uses TRBV24-1 and TRBJ2-1, with TRBD2 matching over 8 bases. This CDR3 has 17 amino acids. Germline CDR1 is KGHDR and CDR2 is SFDVKD.